Following are 18 T cell receptor beta chains from one sample sequenced in a study of blood T cell repertoires in COVID-19. TCRdb keeps only in-frame clones here, not all; method: immunoSEQ multiplex PCR. This sample has about 83,000 clones, with 87% found just once. Material for sequencing was peripheral blood. The receptors stem from a woman aged 50 to 60 with active or convalescent COVID-19.

In regard to this clone: The junction does not match germline at one end; this may be a read error. J is TRBJ1-6 and V is TRBV6-5, with 9 bases matching TRBD1. Germline V gene data show CDR1 as MNHEY and CDR2 as SVGAGI. The CDR3 totals 14 residues. CDR3 residues: CASRPGQGNPPLHF. CDR3 bases: TGTGCCAGCAGACCGGGACAGGGTAATCCACCCCTCCACTTT.

The chain recombines TRBV27 with TRBJ1-5; 11 bases are a match to TRBD1. CDR1 and CDR2 (germline): MNHEY, SMNVEV (reference sequence). V lost 8 bases and J lost 7; bases outside the gene matches: 7. The CDR3 runs 14 residues. The CDR3 sequence: CASRTGQGAQPQHF. In nucleotides, the CDR3 is TGTGCCAGCCGGACCGGACAGGGGGCACAGCCCCAGCATTTT.

This clone was counted a few times. CDR3 in DNA: TGTGCCTACTACAGGGGGAGCGGCTACGAGCAGTACTTC. Encoded protein: CAYYRGSGYEQYF. The chain uses TRBV7-9 and TRBJ2-7, with 8 nucleotides matching TRBD1. The CDR3 has 13 residues. Germline CDR1 is SEHNR and CDR2 is FQNEAQ (reference sequence). Germline trimming cut 11 bases from V and 3 bases from J; bases unmatched to any gene: 9.

This clone occurred a few times. The CDR3 loop is CSGIKTGGETQYF. The CDR3 DNA reads TGCAGCGGGATCAAGACAGGGGGTGAGACCCAGTACTTC. V gene TRBV29-1 combines with J gene TRBJ2-5; 9 bases are shared with TRBD1. This CDR3 is 13 amino acids long. Germline assignment: CDR1 SQVTM and CDR2 ANQGSEA. J lost 5 bases, V lost 7 bases, and 8 bases had no gene match.

The V and J genes are TRBV29-1 and TRBJ2-5, with 11 bases fitting TRBD2. This CDR3 is 12 amino acids long. Trimming removed 5 bases from V and 4 bases from J; junction bases left unmatched: 0. CDR1 and CDR2 (germline): SQVTM, ANQGSEA. The CDR3 bases are TGCAGCGTTCTAGCGGGGGGAGAGACCCAGTACTTC. It yields the protein CSVLAGGETQYF.

The chain recombines TRBV12-3 or TRBV12-4 with TRBJ2-2, with unresolved D. The CDR3 has 13 amino acids. V was cut by 5 bases and J by 6 bases, with 10 bases left in between. CDR3 nucleotide sequence: TGTGCCAGCAGTCGAGGTGGAGCCGGGGAGCTGTTTTTT. Translating it yields CASSRGGAGELFF.

The table lists this clone with a few counts. This sequence joins TRBV18 and TRBJ1-1, with a tentative D call TRBD1 (6 bases). Trimming stripped 6 bases from V and 1 base from J, with 21 bases between. The germline CDR1 and CDR2 sequences are KGHSH and LQKENI. The CDR3 totals 17 residues. The CDR3 DNA follows: TGTGCCAGCTCGCCGAGATCGACAGGCGCGGGGAACACTGAAGCTTTCTTT. Amino acids: CASSPRSTGAGNTEAFF.

Here the CDR3 DNA reads TGTGCCAGCAGCTCACGGGTCGTTTCGAAAATATACGAGCAGTACTTC. It codes for CASSSRVVSKIYEQYF. The chain combines TRBV5-4 with TRBJ2-7, with no clear D. V was clipped by 3 bases and J by 4 bases, with 20 bases between them. CDR1 and CDR2 (germline): SGHNT, YYREEE (reference sequence). This CDR3 has 16 residues.

A word on this clone: A read error may account for a junction end that differs from germline. The chain uses TRBV7-7 and TRBJ2-7; TRBD1 aligns across 8 bases. CDR1 and CDR2 from the germline V gene are SSHAT and FNYEAQ (reference sequence). The CDR3 spans 14 residues. The CDR3 nucleotides are TGTGCTAGCAGCCCACAGGGGGGTCAGTTCGAGCAGTACTTC. Residues: CASSPQGGQFEQYF.

This clone was recorded only once. J is TRBJ1-4 and V is TRBV19, with no clear D. V was trimmed by 1 base and J by 6 bases, leaving 9 bases between them. The CDR3 runs 14 residues. Germline V gene lookup returns CDR1 LNHDA and CDR2 SQIVND (reference sequence). CDR3 nucleotides: TGTGCCAGTAGTATAGTGAACATGGATGAAAAACTGTTTTTT. Protein: CASSIVNMDEKLFF.

This clone occurred once. The V and J genes are TRBV9 and TRBJ1-5; 9 nucleotides line up with TRBD1. V lost 2 bases and J lost 5; bases outside the gene matches: 2. Germline V CDR1 and CDR2: SGDLS, YYNGEE. The length of the CDR3 is 14 residues. This CDR3 reads CASSVDRGDQPQHF. DNA of the CDR3: TGTGCCAGCAGCGTGGACAGGGGAGATCAGCCCCAGCATTTT.

A single count supports this clone. V usage is TRBV5-4 and J usage is TRBJ2-1, with 13 nucleotides matching TRBD2. The CDR3 sequence is 17 residues long. Germline V gene lookup returns CDR1 SGHNT and CDR2 YYREEE (reference sequence). V was clipped by 0 bases and J by 8 bases; unmatched bases: 8. CDR3 amino acids: CASSLGLAGGQNHEQFF. CDR3 sequence (DNA): TGTGCCAGCAGCTTGGGACTAGCGGGGGGACAAAACCATGAGCAGTTCTTC.

The chain employs TRBV29-1 and TRBJ1-2; 10 bases agree with TRBD1. Germline CDR1 SQVTM, CDR2 ANQGSEA. Germline trimming cut 4 bases from V and 8 bases from J; bases unmatched to any gene: 7. This CDR3 is built from 13 residues. CDR3 bases: TGCAGCGTTGTACCCGGGACAGGGGACGGCTACACCTTC. Amino acids: CSVVPGTGDGYTF. Full variable domain (rest looked up from reference TRBV29-1 and TRBJ1-2): SAVISQKPSRDICQRGTSLTIQCQVDSQVTMMFWYRQQPGQSLTLIATANQGSEATYESGFVIDKFPISRPNLTFSTLTVSNMSPEDSSIYLCSVVPGTGDGYTFGSGTRLTVV.

This chain joins TRBV6-5 and TRBJ2-2, with D uncertain. V lost 1 base, J lost 3 bases, and 12 bases lay in between. This CDR3 region has 16 residues. Germline V gene lookup returns CDR1 MNHEY and CDR2 SVGAGI. CDR3 amino acids: CASSYFSALDTGELFF. The DNA for the CDR3 is TGTGCCAGCAGTTACTTTTCCGCGTTGGACACCGGGGAGCTGTTTTTT.

The chain employs TRBV10-3 and TRBJ2-7; tentatively, D is TRBD1 (5 bases). The germline V gene encodes CDR1 ENHRY and CDR2 SYGVKD. The V end was cut by 3 bases, the J end by 2 bases, with 17 bases between. This CDR3 is built from 16 residues. The CDR3: CAISDSLAGRTYEQYF. As DNA, the CDR3 is TGTGCCATCAGTGACTCCTTGGCAGGGCGAACCTACGAGCAGTACTTC.

The V and J genes are TRBV27 and TRBJ1-2; TRBD1 is a possible D gene (6 bases). V lost 6 bases to trimming and J lost 8 bases, with 19 bases between them. From germline, CDR1 is MNHEY and CDR2 SMNVEV (reference sequence). This CDR3 has 14 amino acids. CDR3 DNA sequence: TGTGCCAGCAGCTACTCCACAGGGAGGGGGGGCTACACCTTC. Translating it yields CASSYSTGRGGYTF.

This clone was seen a single time. In DNA form, the CDR3 reads TGTGCCAGCAGCTTGCGTGGGGGACAGGGATTCTCTGGGGCCAACGTCCTGACTTTC. Residues: CASSLRGGQGFSGANVLTF. This sequence joins TRBV5-5 and TRBJ2-6, with TRBD1 identical over 9 bases. The CDR3 consists of 19 residues. Losses at the gene ends were 1 base for V and 0 bases for J; bases not matched to a gene: 8. The germline V gene encodes CDR1 SGHKS and CDR2 YYEKEE (reference sequence).

Here the CDR3 reads CASSLPGNYGYTF. In nucleotides, the CDR3 is TGTGCCAGCAGCTTACCAGGGAACTATGGCTACACCTTC. The V call is TRBV7-3, the J call TRBJ1-2, with D possibly being TRBD1 (5 bases). This CDR3 spans 13 amino acids. The V gene lost 2 bases and the J gene lost 2 bases, with 6 bases spanning the gap. Germline lookup yields CDR1 SGHTA and CDR2 FQGTGA.